The source of this TCR beta chain is a study of OX40 agonist ivuxolimab in advanced cancers. Study-level results: Near-lowest levels of clonal expansion characterized partial responders at 0.1-3.0 mg/kg. Antigen specificity was not determined for the expanded peripheral T cells.

Trimming removed 1 base from V and 3 bases from J; junction bases left unmatched: 4. Germline V lookup: CDR1 GTSNPN, CDR2 SVGIG (reference sequence). The CDR3 has 15 residues. The table lists this clone with a few counts. Antigen specificity is unknown. Method: immunoSEQ multiplex PCR; TCRdb's copy keeps in-frame clones and lacks some. The data contain about 46,000 clones, around 91% of them seen just once; the ten biggest clones take up 12%. This chain uses TRBV30 with TRBJ2-1; TRBD1 agrees at 9 bases. Sequenced material: CD4+ or CD8+ T cells sorted from blood, taken in a trial of the OX40 agonist ivuxolimab. This clonotype was sampled from an adult with an advanced solid tumor such as melanoma, head and neck, liver or kidney cancer. CDR3 sequence (DNA): TGTGCCTGGAGTGACAGGGGGCTAGACTACAATGAGCAGTTCTTC. This codes for CAWSDRGLDYNEQFF.